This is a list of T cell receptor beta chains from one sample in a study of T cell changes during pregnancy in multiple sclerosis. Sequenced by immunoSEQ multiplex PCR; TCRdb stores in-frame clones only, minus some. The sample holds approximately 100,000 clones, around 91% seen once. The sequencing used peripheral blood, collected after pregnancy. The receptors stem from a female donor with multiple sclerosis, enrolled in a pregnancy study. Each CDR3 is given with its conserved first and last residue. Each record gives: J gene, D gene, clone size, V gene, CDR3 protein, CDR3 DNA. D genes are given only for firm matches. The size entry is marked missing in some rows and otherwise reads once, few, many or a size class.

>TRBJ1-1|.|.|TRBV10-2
CASGGLPNTEAFF
TGCGCCAGCGGAGGGCTCCCGAACACTGAAGCTTTCTTT
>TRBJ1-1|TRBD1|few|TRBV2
CASSDLTGEAFF
TGTGCCAGCAGTGATTTGACAGGGGAAGCTTTCTTT
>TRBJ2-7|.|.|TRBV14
CASSQDRTYEQYF
TGTGCCAGCAGCCAGGACAGAACCTACGAGCAGTACTTC
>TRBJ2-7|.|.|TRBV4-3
CASSQEVSGEQYF
TGCGCCAGCAGCCAAGAAGTGTCCGGGGAGCAGTACTTC
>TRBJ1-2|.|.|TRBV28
CASSSVLTTPYYGYTF
TGTGCCAGCAGTTCGGTACTAACGACCCCCTACTATGGCTACACCTTC
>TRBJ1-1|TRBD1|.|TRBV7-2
CASSLGGTGTNTEAFF
TGTGCCAGCAGCTTAGGGGGGACAGGGACGAACACTGAAGCTTTCTTT
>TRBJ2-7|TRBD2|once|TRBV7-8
CASSSGRGSSYEQYF
TGTGCCAGCAGCTCCGGGAGGGGGAGCTCCTACGAGCAGTACTTC
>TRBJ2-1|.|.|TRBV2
CASSEPPGYNEQFF
TGTGCCAGCAGTGAACCACCAGGGTACAATGAGCAGTTCTTC
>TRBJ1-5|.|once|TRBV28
CASSSPSGGRQNQPQHF
TGTGCCAGCAGCTCCCCCTCCGGTGGCAGGCAAAATCAGCCCCAGCATTTT
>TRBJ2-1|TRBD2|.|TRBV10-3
CAISLGLAGGYNEQFF
TGTGCCATCAGCCTCGGACTAGCGGGGGGCTACAATGAGCAGTTCTTC
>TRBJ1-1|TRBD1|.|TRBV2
CASSIQGAEAFF
TGTGCCAGCAGCATACAGGGGGCTGAAGCTTTCTTT
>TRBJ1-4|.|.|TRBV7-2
CASSLAVVLRREGEKLFF
TGTGCCAGCAGCCTCGCCGTCGTTTTACGAAGAGAGGGTGAAAAACTGTTTTTT
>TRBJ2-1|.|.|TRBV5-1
CASSLGAYPGTSNEQFF
TGCGCCAGCAGCTTGGGAGCATACCCGGGTACCTCCAATGAGCAGTTCTTC
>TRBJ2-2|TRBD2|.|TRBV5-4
CASSFPISGRAGGELFF
TGTGCCAGCAGCTTTCCGATAAGCGGGAGGGCCGGCGGGGAGCTGTTTTTT
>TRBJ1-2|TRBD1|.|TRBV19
CASSTGQGNGYTF
TGTGCCAGTAGTACGGGACAGGGGAATGGCTACACCTTC
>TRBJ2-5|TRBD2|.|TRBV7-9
CASSLSKREGRETQYF
TGTGCCAGCAGCTTAAGTAAGCGGGAGGGCCGGGAGACCCAGTACTTC
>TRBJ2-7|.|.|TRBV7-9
CASSLAPTRGEGPYEQYF
TGTGCCAGCAGCTTAGCGCCTACGAGGGGGGAGGGACCCTACGAGCAGTACTTC
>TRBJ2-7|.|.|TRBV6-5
CASSSFRGGRQYF
TGTGCCAGCAGCTCCTTTAGAGGCGGCCGGCAGTACTTC
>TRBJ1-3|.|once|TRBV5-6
CASSLGAAGSGNTIYF
TGTGCCAGCAGCTTGGGTGCGGCCGGCTCTGGAAACACCATATATTTT
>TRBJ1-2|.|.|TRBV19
CASSRTAPPNYGYTF
TGTGCCAGTAGTCGGACAGCTCCCCCTAACTATGGCTACACCTTC
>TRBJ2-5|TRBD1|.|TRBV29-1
CSVVVMNRGGRETQYF
TGCAGCGTTGTGGTCATGAACAGGGGCGGACGAGAGACCCAGTACTTC
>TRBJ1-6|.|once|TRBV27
CASSLGRVDSPLHF
TGTGCCAGCAGTTTGGGCAGGGTGGATTCACCCCTCCACTTT
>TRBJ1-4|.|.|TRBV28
CASSTRQSPNEKLFF
TGTGCCAGCAGTACGAGACAGTCCCCTAATGAAAAACTGTTTTTT
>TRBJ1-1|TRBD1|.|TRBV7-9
CASSPGGVGTEAFF
TGTGCCAGCAGCCCAGGGGGCGTTGGCACTGAAGCTTTCTTT
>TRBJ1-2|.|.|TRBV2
CASPRGGYGYTF
TGTGCCAGCCCTCGGGGGGGCTATGGCTACACCTTC
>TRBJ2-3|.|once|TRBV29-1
CSVFIRDGADTQYF
TGCAGCGTTTTTATACGGGATGGCGCAGATACGCAGTATTTT
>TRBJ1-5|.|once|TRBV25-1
CASRRGNQPQHF
TGTGCCAGCCGTCGGGGAAATCAGCCCCAGCATTTT
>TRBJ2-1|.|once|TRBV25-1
CASSAPYRVEQFF
TGTGCCAGCAGTGCCCCCTACAGGGTAGAGCAGTTCTTC
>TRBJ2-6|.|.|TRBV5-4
CASSIHGSGANVLTF
TGTGCCAGCAGCATCCACGGTAGTGGGGCCAACGTCCTGACTTTC
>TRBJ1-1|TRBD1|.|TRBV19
CASSIGPDRGRTEAFF
TGTGCCAGTAGTATTGGGCCCGACAGGGGGCGGACTGAAGCTTTCTTT
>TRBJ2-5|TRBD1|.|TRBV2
CASRTGGETQYF
TGTGCCAGCAGGACAGGGGGGGAGACCCAGTACTTC
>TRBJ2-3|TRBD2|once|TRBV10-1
CASSGTSGRSDTQYF
TGCGCCAGCAGTGGGACTAGCGGGAGGTCAGATACGCAGTATTTT
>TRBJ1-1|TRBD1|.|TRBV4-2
CASSQARTGGTEAFF
TGTGCCAGCAGCCAGGCACGGACAGGGGGCACTGAAGCTTTCTTT
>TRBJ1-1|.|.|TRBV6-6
CASDLQRGSEAFF
TGTGCCAGCGACTTACAAAGGGGGTCTGAAGCTTTCTTT
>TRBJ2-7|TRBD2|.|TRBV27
CASSSGTSVWDEQYF
TGTGCCAGCAGTTCCGGGACTAGCGTTTGGGACGAGCAGTACTTC
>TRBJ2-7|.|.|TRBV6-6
CASSYAGGEYEQYF
TGTGCCAGCAGTTACGCCGGCGGGGAGTACGAGCAGTACTTC
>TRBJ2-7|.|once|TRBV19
CASSIAGGPYEQYF
TGTGCCAGTAGTATCGCCGGGGGTCCCTACGAGCAGTACTTC
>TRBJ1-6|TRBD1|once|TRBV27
CASSPPGTGYNSPLHF
TGTGCCAGCAGTCCTCCCGGGACAGGATATAATTCACCCCTCCACTTT
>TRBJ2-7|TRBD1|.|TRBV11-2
CASSLVGGQGSYEQYF
TGTGCCAGCAGCTTAGTTGGGGGACAGGGCTCCTACGAGCAGTACTTC
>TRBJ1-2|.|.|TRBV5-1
CASSYGQNYGYTF
TGCGCCAGCAGCTATGGACAGAACTATGGCTACACCTTC
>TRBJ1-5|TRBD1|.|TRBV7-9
CASSLVGTGHSNQPQHF
TGTGCCAGCAGCTTAGTGGGGACAGGTCATAGCAATCAGCCCCAGCATTTT
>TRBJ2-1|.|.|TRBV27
CASQDSSYNEQFF
TGTGCCAGCCAGGACAGCTCCTACAATGAGCAGTTCTTC
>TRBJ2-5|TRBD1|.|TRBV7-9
CASSLLGQKQETQYF
TGTGCCAGCAGCTTACTGGGACAGAAACAAGAGACCCAGTACTTC
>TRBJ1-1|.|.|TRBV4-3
CASSQDISVNTEAFF
TGCGCCAGCAGCCAAGATATCTCGGTGAACACTGAAGCTTTCTTT
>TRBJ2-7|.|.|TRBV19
CASSTSTGFSYEQYF
TGTGCCAGTAGTACCTCGACAGGCTTCTCCTACGAGCAGTACTTC
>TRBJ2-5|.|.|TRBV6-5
CASSRPGRETQYF
TGTGCCAGCAGTCGTCCGGGGAGGGAGACCCAGTACTTC
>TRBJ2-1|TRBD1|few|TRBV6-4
CASSEGQDYNEQFF
TGTGCCAGCAGTGAGGGACAGGACTACAATGAGCAGTTCTTC
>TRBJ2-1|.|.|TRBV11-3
CASSLGRGQNEQFF
TGTGCCAGCAGCTTAGGAAGGGGTCAAAATGAGCAGTTCTTC
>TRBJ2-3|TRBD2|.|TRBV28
CASTPGGTIASTDTQYF
TGTGCCAGCACCCCCGGGGGGACTATAGCGAGCACAGATACGCAGTATTTT
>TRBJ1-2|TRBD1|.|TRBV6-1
CASSSGQGAVGYTF
TGTGCCAGCAGTTCGGGACAGGGGGCAGTTGGCTACACCTTC
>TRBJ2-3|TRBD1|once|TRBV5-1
CASSDRGDTQYF
TGCGCCAGCAGCGACAGGGGGGATACGCAGTATTTT